These T cell receptor beta chains were read from a single sample in a study of response to subunit inactivated influenza vaccine. A single record per CDR3 protein comes from TCRdb applying MiXCR to the RT-PCR reads. The data contain a few hundred thousand distinct CDR3 sequences, less than 7.5% of them singletons. Material: PBMCs from blood, obtained 23 to 25 months after vaccination. These receptors were collected from a man between 50 and 75 years old who received an inactivated influenza vaccine. CDR3s include the opening cysteine and the closing phenylalanine or tryptophan. Each record gives: CDR3 length, clone size, J gene, V gene, D gene, CDR3 protein, CDR3 DNA. A D gene is named only where the DNA matches it firmly. Size is omitted from some rows. Given values are once, few, many or a class for expanded clones.

len: 13
abundance: few
j_gene: TRBJ2-5
v_gene: TRBV29-1
d_gene: .
CDR3aa: CSVGHTAKETQYF
CDR3nt: TGCAGCGTAGGACATACGGCAAAAGAGACCCAGTACTTC

len: 14
abundance: many
j_gene: TRBJ1-4
v_gene: TRBV18
d_gene: TRBD1
CDR3aa: CASSPDRSNEKLFF
CDR3nt: TGTGCCAGCTCACCGGACAGGAGTAATGAAAAACTGTTTTTT

len: 15
abundance: many
j_gene: TRBJ1-5
v_gene: TRBV24-1
d_gene: .
CDR3aa: CATSEAGTRNQPQHF
CDR3nt: TGTGCCACCAGTGAGGCCGGGACAAGGAATCAGCCCCAGCATTTT

len: 13
abundance: .
j_gene: TRBJ2-5
v_gene: TRBV20-1
d_gene: .
CDR3aa: CSGAVGFQETQYF
CDR3nt: TGCAGTGGTGCGGTAGGGTTTCAAGAGACCCAGTACTTC

len: 10
abundance: few
j_gene: TRBJ1-2
v_gene: TRBV20-1
d_gene: TRBD1
CDR3aa: CSAGQGGYTF
CDR3nt: TGCAGTGCCGGACAGGGTGGCTACACCTTC

len: 12
abundance: .
j_gene: TRBJ1-4
v_gene: TRBV20-1
d_gene: TRBD1
CDR3aa: CSGRTGGEKLFF
CDR3nt: TGCAGTGGTAGGACAGGGGGTGAAAAACTGTTTTTT

len: 13
abundance: .
j_gene: TRBJ1-2
v_gene: TRBV14
d_gene: .
CDR3aa: CASSPTVRYGYTF
CDR3nt: TGTGCCAGCAGCCCGACAGTGCGGTATGGCTACACCTTC

len: 16
abundance: .
j_gene: TRBJ2-3
v_gene: TRBV4-1
d_gene: TRBD2
CDR3aa: CASSQIVGGDTDTQYF
CDR3nt: TGCGCCAGCAGCCAAATCGTTGGGGGGGACACAGATACGCAGTATTTT

len: 13
abundance: few
j_gene: TRBJ1-6
v_gene: TRBV12-3/TRBV12-4
d_gene: .
CDR3aa: CASSPARNSPLHF
CDR3nt: TGTGCCAGCAGTCCGGCTCGGAATTCACCCCTCCACTTT

len: 17
abundance: .
j_gene: TRBJ2-7
v_gene: TRBV2
d_gene: .
CDR3aa: CASSERGRSGFRYEQYF
CDR3nt: TGTGCCAGCAGTGAAAGAGGTCGCAGCGGTTTCAGATACGAGCAGTACTTC